This T cell receptor (beta chain) was sequenced during a study of blood T cell repertoires in COVID-19. On the study more broadly: Sites in the United States, Italy and Spain provided acute and convalescent COVID-19 samples. PBMCs, B-cell-depleted T cells, or T cells provided the cDNA or gDNA that made up the material.

V shed 5 bases and J 8 bases; nucleotides not matched to a gene: 8. Germline CDR1 SGHTA, CDR2 FQGNSA. The CDR3 is 14 amino acids. Original methodology: Amplified reference gene primers provided the basis for estimating nucleated cell counts. Some clones are missing from TCRdb's copy, which holds only in-frame ones; the method was immunoSEQ multiplex PCR. Clonal size and the V and J genes are those of that table, whereas D and trimming came from the DNA. The sample has 95,000 to 120,000 clones; about 80% are singletons. The sample taken for sequencing was peripheral blood. The TCR was taken from a woman aged 40-49 years with acute or convalescent COVID-19. The rearrangement joins TRBV7-2 to TRBJ1-4; 7 bases are a match to TRBD1. CDR3 in amino acids: CASSRDSYKEKLFF. The CDR3 DNA reads TGTGCCAGCAGCCGGGACAGCTATAAGGAAAAACTGTTTTTT.